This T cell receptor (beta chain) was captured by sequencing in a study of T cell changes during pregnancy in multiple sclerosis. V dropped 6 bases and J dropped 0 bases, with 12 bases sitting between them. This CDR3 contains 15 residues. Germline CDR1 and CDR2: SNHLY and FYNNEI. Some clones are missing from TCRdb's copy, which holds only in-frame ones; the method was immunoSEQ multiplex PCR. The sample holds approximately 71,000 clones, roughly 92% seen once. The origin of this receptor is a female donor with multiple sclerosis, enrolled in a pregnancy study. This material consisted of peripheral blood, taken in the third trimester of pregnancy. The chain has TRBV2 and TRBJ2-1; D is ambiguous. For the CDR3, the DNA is TGTGCCAGCAGCAGGCAGGAAAGCTCCTACAATGAGCAGTTCTTC. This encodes CASSRQESSYNEQFF. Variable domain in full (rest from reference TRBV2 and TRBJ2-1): EPEVTQTPSHQVTQMGQEVILRCVPISNHLYFYWYRQILGQKVEFLVSFYNNEISEKSEIFDDQFSVERPDGSNFTLKIRSTKLEDSAMYFCASSRQESSYNEQFFGPGTRLTVL.